This T cell receptor (beta chain) derives from a study of CD8 T cells in Susac syndrome. About 0.5 to 1 ug RNA was reverse transcribed with random hexamers. Using its own MiXCR run on the immunoSEQ multiplex PCR reads, TCRdb lists one record per CDR3 protein. The sample consists of approximately 190,000 distinct CDR3 sequences, roughly 92% of them appearing once. Germline CDR1 is SGHTA and CDR2 is FQGNSA. The CDR3 extends over 14 amino acids. Trimming removed 4 bases at V and 5 bases at J, with 12 bases between. Sequencing was done on a sample of CD4+ T cells from PBMCs. This sequence joins TRBV7-2 and TRBJ2-1; weak D call: TRBD1 (5 bases). The sequence was obtained from a human donor in good health. CDR3 protein: CASSSQGAHNEQFF. DNA of the CDR3: TGTGCCAGCAGCTCCCAAGGGGCTCACAATGAGCAGTTCTTC.